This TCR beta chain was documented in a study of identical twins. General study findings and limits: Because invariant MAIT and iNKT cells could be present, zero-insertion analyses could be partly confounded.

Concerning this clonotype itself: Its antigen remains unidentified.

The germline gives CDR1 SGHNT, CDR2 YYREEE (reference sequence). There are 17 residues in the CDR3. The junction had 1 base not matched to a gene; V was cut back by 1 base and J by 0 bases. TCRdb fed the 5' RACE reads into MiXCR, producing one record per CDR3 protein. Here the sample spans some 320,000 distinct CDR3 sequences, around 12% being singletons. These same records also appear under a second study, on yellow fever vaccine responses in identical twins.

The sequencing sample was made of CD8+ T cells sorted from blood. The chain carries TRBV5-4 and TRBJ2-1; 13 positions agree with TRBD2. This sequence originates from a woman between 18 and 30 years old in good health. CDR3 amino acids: CASSLTSGRDSYNEQFF. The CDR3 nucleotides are TGTGCCAGCAGCTTGACTAGCGGGAGGGACTCCTACAATGAGCAGTTCTTC.